In its sample, the clone carrying this T cell receptor beta chain was seen many times. What it binds is unknown. Germline CDR1 reads SEHNR; CDR2 reads FQNEAQ (reference sequence). The CDR3 covers 12 residues. With 0 bases removed from V and 4 bases from J, the gap between germline ends came to 3 bases. The data were taken from a study of blood T cells in healthy people across ages. Alongside a J-beta primer mix, a sample-barcoded 5' primer served in a second PCR lasting 7 to 11 cycles. TCRdb passed the 5' RACE reads through MiXCR, listing each CDR3 protein once. The data hold around 780,000 distinct CDR3 sequences, with roughly 50% observed a single time. Study results and limitations: Any changes in expanded clonotypes were possibly confounded, as donor CMV status remained unknown. There were more naive CD4+ cells and higher diversity in long-lived donors than in aged donors. Diversity figures based on one million T cells were deemed too low.

Each sample yielded at least 5 micrograms of PBMC total RNA. The sample consisted of blood. This chain uses TRBV7-9 with TRBJ2-5; D gene ambiguous. The sequence was obtained from a man in his forties or fifties in good health. CDR3 region: CASSLAPETQYF. CDR3 DNA sequence: TGTGCCAGCAGCTTAGCCCCAGAGACCCAGTACTTC.